This T cell receptor (beta chain) came from a study of response to subunit inactivated influenza vaccine. Study results and limitations: Researchers suggested that each seasonal influenza vaccination recruits few new T cells.

Germline V gene data show CDR1 as SGHVS and CDR2 as FQNEAQ. The CDR3 sequence is 15 residues long. J lost 4 bases, V lost 5 bases, and 9 bases had no gene match. A remark on this clonotype: The antigen is undetermined.

TCRdb called the RT-PCR reads again in MiXCR, with one record for every CDR3 protein. The data hold more than 600,000 distinct CDR3 sequences, with approximately 17% observed a single time. This TCR was sampled from a man aged 45 to 65 who received an inactivated influenza vaccine. The source material was PBMCs from blood, sampled 4 to 6 days after vaccination. V usage is TRBV7-8 and J usage is TRBJ1-2; 8 bases fit TRBD1. CDR3 coding DNA: TGTGCCAGCAGCCTGCGACAGGGGCCCTTCTATGGCTACACCTTC. Translating gives CASSLRQGPFYGYTF.